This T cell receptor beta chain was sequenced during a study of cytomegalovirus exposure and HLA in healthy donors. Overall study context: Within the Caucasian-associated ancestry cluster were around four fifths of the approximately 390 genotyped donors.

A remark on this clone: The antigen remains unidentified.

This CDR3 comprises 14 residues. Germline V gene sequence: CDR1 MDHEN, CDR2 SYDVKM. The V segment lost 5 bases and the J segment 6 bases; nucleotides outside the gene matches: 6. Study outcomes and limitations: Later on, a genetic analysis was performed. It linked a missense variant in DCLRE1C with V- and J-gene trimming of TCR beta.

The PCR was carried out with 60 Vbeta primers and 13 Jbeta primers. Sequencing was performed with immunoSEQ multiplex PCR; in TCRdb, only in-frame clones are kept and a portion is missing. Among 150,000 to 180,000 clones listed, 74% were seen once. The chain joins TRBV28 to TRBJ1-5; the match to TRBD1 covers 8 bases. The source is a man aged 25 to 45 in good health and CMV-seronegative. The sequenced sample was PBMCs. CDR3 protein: CASSTPTGVQPQHF. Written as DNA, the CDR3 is TGTGCCAGCAGTACCCCGACAGGGGTTCAGCCCCAGCATTTT.